This T cell receptor beta chain derives from a study of blood T cells in healthy people across ages. Study-wide findings and caveats: As age increased, TCR beta diversity per million T cells fell in a roughly linear fashion.

The CDR3 totals 13 residues. Germline V gene data show CDR1 as SQVTM and CDR2 as ANQGSEA. J lost 3 bases, V lost 7 bases, and 7 bases had no gene match. This clonotype was counted a single time. Its antigen is unidentified. For the second PCR, which ran for about 7 to 11 cycles, a sample-barcoded 5' primer and a J-beta primer mix were used. TCRdb used MiXCR to reprocess the 5' RACE reads, holding one entry per CDR3 protein. The repertoire has 1.4 million or so distinct CDR3 sequences, about 45% of them found once; the top ten carry more than 4%. Each donor gave 9.5 to 10 milliliters of peripheral blood. A minimum of 7 million PBMCs was isolated per sample.

The TCR was taken from a woman aged 18-29 years in good health. Source material: blood. The V call is TRBV29-1, the J call TRBJ1-1, with 8 bases aligning to TRBD1. CDR3 nucleotides: TGCAGCGCTATCAGGGGGCTGGACACTGAAGCTTTCTTT. This encodes CSAIRGLDTEAFF.